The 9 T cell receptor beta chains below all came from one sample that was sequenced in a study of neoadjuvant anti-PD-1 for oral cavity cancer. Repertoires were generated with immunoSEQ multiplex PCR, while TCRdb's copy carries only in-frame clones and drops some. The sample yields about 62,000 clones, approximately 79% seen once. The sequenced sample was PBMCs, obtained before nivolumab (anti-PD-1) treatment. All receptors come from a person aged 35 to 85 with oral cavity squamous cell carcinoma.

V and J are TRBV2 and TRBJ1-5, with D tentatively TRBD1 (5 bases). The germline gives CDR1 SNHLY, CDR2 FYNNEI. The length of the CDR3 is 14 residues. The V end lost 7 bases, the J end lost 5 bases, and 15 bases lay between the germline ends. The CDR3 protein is CASTARGMDQPQHF. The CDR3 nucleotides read TGTGCCAGCACCGCTAGGGGCATGGATCAGCCCCAGCATTTT.

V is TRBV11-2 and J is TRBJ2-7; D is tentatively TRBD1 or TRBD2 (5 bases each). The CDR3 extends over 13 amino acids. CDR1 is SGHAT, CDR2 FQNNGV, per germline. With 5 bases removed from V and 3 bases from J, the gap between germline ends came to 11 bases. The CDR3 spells CASSLGDVYEQYF. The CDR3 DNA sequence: TGTGCCAGCAGCCTCGGGGACGTCTACGAGCAGTACTTC. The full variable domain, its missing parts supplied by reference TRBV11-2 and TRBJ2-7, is EAGVAQSPRYKIIEKRQSVAFWCNPISGHATLYWYQQILGQGPKLLIQFQNNGVVDDSQLPKDRFSAERLKGVDSTLKIQPAKLEDSAVYLCASSLGDVYEQYFGPGTRLTVT.

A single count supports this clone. For the CDR3, the DNA is TGTGCCAGCAGCTTATTAGGCGATCGGATCGGCTACACCTTC. Translated, it gives CASSLLGDRIGYTF. The rearrangement uses TRBV11-2 and TRBJ1-2; D not certain. The CDR3 contains 14 residues. V was shortened by 2 bases and J by 8 bases, with 15 bases between the two germline ends. Germline CDR1 SGHAT, CDR2 FQNNGV.

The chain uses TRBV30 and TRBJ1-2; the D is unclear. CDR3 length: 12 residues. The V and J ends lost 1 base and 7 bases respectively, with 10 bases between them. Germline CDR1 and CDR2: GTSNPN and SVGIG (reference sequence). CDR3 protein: CAWSAEEGGYTF. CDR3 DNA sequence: TGTGCCTGGAGTGCGGAGGAGGGTGGCTACACCTTC.

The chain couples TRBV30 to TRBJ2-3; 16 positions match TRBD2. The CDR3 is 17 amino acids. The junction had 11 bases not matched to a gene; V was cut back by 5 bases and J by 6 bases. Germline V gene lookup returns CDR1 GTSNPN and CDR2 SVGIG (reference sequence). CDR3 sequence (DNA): TGTGCCTGGTCGACGGGACTAGCGGGAGGGCCGGCGGATACGCAGTATTTT. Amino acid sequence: CAWSTGLAGGPADTQYF.

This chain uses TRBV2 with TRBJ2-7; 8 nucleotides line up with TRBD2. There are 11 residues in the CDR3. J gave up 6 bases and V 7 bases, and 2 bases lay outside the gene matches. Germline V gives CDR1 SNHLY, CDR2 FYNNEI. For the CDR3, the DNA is TGTGCCAGCAAGCGGGGGCTCGAGCAGTACTTC. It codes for CASKRGLEQYF.

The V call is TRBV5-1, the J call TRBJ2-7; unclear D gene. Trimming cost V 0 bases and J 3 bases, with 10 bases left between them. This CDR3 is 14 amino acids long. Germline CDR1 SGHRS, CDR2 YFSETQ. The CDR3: CASSLVAVGYEQYF. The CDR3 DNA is TGCGCCAGCAGCTTGGTGGCAGTTGGCTACGAGCAGTACTTC.

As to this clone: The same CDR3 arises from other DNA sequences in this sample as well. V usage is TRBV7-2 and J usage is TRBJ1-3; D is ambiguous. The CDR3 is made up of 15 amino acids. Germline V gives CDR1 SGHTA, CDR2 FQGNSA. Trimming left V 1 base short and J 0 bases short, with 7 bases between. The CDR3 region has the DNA TGTGCCAGCAGCTTAGGTCAGAGCTCTGGAAACACCATATATTTT. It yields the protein CASSLGQSSGNTIYF.

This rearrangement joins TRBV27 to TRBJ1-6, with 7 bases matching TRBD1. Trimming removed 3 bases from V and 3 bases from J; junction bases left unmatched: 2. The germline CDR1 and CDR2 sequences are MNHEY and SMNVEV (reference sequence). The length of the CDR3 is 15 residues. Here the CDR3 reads CASSLTGFYNSPLHF. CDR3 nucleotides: TGTGCCAGCAGTTTGACAGGGTTCTATAATTCACCCCTCCACTTT.